This TCR beta chain was documented in a study of blood T cell repertoires in COVID-19. Sequenced by immunoSEQ multiplex PCR; TCRdb stores in-frame clones only, minus some. Of more than 200,000 clones listed, around 84% are singletons. Across 24 US areas, participants ranged in age from about 18 to 90 years. CDR1 is SEHNR, CDR2 FQNEAQ, per germline (reference sequence). CDR3 length equals 15 residues. Trimming removed 5 bases from V and 8 bases from J; junction bases left unmatched: 8. Sequenced: PBMCs or T cells enriched from blood (not recorded which). The J gene is TRBJ1-4, the V gene TRBV7-9; 10 bases fit TRBD1. The source is a woman in her fifties or sixties who had recovered from COVID-19. The CDR3 coding sequence is TGTGCCAGCAGCCCCGGACAGGGGGAGGGCGAAAAACTGTTTTTT. It yields the protein CASSPGQGEGEKLFF.